Below, one TCR beta chain is given with its context. CDR3 size: 15 residues. Germline V gene lookup returns CDR1 MNHEY and CDR2 SVGAGI. V dropped 1 base and J dropped 2; count of bases not matched to a gene: 3. The data were taken from a study of blood T cell repertoires in COVID-19. Overall study: Both acute and convalescent COVID-19 samples were obtained from the United States, Italy and Spain.

Cohort allocation depended upon clinical history that participants reported. Two negative PCRs, clearance, or symptom resolution were required of recovered Cohort 3 donors. Authors' methods: Amplified reference gene primers provided the basis for estimating nucleated cell counts. Generated by immunoSEQ multiplex PCR, the TCRdb table keeps only in-frame clones and is missing some. Clone size and V and J calls were adopted from that table, with D and trimming inferred from the DNA. Here the sample spans some 300,000 clones, 65% to 90% being singletons. The TCR was taken from a man aged 30 to 45 who had recovered from COVID-19. Sample: PBMCs or T cells enriched from blood (not recorded which). The chain couples TRBV6-5 to TRBJ2-5, with TRBD2 matching over 8 bases. CDR3 bases: TGTGCCAGCAGTTACTTGGGCGGGGGGCAAGAGACCCAGTACTTC. The encoded protein is CASSYLGGGQETQYF.